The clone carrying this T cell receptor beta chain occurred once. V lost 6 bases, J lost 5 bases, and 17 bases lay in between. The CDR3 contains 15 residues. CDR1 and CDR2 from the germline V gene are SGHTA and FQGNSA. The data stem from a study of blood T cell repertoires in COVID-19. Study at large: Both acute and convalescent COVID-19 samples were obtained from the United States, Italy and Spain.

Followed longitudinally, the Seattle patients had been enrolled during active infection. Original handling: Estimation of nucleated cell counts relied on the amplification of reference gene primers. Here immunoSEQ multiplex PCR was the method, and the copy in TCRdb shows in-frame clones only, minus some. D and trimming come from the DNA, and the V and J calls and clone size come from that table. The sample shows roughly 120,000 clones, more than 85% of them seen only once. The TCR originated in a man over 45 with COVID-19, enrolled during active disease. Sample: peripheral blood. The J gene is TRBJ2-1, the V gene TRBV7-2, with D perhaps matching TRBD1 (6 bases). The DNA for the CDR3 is TGTGCCAGCAGACGGCCGGGACAAGCTAACAATGAGCAGTTCTTC. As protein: CASRRPGQANNEQFF.